Below, 16 T cell receptor beta chains from the same sample are listed, as sequenced in a study of blood T cell repertoires in COVID-19 (dated by TCRdb to between 2020 and 2021). Receptor libraries were prepared by the immunoSEQ multiplex PCR assay. TCRdb holds this immuneACCESS table with in-frame rearrangements only. Some clones are missing; in checked studies, unresolved V genes explain under half, and the rest has no known cause. This sample has around 250,000 clones in its table, and roughly 86% of those were observed once. The ten top clones hold roughly 1.6% of the sample. Sequencing was carried out using PBMCs or T cells enriched from blood (not recorded which). The receptors originated from a woman aged 45-59 years who had recovered from COVID-19.

The chain is built from TRBV15 and TRBJ2-1; TRBD2 aligns across 7 bases. The trim removed 5 bases at V and 0 bases at J, leaving 4 bases unmatched. This CDR3 region has 15 residues. Germline-derived CDR1 and CDR2 are LNHNV and YYDKDF (reference sequence). This chain's CDR3 is CATSVGRVSYNEQFF. CDR3 in DNA: TGTGCCACCAGCGTAGGGAGGGTCTCCTACAATGAGCAGTTCTTC.

The chain recombines TRBV7-9 with TRBJ2-7; 10 nucleotides match TRBD2. This CDR3 region has 13 residues. The ends lost 8 bases at V and 6 bases at J; junction bases unmatched: 7. CDR1 SEHNR and CDR2 FQNEAQ come from the germline V gene (reference sequence). CDR3 DNA: TGTGCCAGCGTTCCTAGCGGGAGTTTCGAGCAGTACTTC. This sequence encodes CASVPSGSFEQYF.

The V and J genes are TRBV7-9 and TRBJ2-3, with 10 bases fitting TRBD2. The CDR3 extends over 16 amino acids. J gave up 1 base and V 5 bases, and 6 bases lay outside the gene matches. Germline V gene lookup returns CDR1 SEHNR and CDR2 FQNEAQ (reference sequence). CDR3 DNA sequence: TGTGCCAGCAGCGCCCCACTAGCGGGACGCACAGATACGCAGTATTTT. As protein: CASSAPLAGRTDTQYF.

The rearrangement links TRBV7-3 to TRBJ2-7; no reliable D call. V dropped 1 base and J dropped 2 bases, with 12 bases sitting between them. The CDR3 consists of 15 residues. Germline V gene sequence: CDR1 SGHTA, CDR2 FQGTGA. This CDR3 is CASSLMVGPTYEQYF. As DNA, the CDR3 is TGTGCCAGCAGCTTAATGGTGGGCCCTACCTACGAGCAGTACTTC.

This chain connects TRBV19 to TRBJ1-5; 9 bases map to TRBD1. The V segment lost 7 bases and the J segment 4 bases; nucleotides outside the gene matches: 8. Germline CDR1 and CDR2: LNHDA and SQIVND (reference sequence). This CDR3 has 15 residues. This CDR3 is CASTSRGTGNQPQHF. CDR3 DNA sequence: TGTGCCAGTACCTCTAGAGGGACAGGGAATCAGCCCCAGCATTTT.

This chain links TRBV12-1 with TRBJ2-3; TRBD2 is the table's D call, not checked against the DNA. TRBV12-1 represents a pseudogene. The CDR3 extends over 16 amino acids. CDR3 sequence reads: CASSLTKRESTDTQYF. CDR3 DNA sequence: TGTGCCAGCAGCCTAACGAAGCGGGAAAGCACAGATACGCAGTATTTT.

The gene calls are TRBV27 and TRBJ2-1; D possibly corresponds to TRBD2 (6 bases). Germline CDR1 is MNHEY and CDR2 is SMNVEV (reference sequence). The CDR3 is made up of 14 amino acids. V was shortened by 6 bases and J by 3 bases, with 12 bases between the two germline ends. The CDR3, as DNA: TGTGCCAGCAGACGGCGGGACCGCTACAATGAGCAGTTCTTC. Amino acid sequence: CASRRRDRYNEQFF.

This clone appeared a single time. The chain is built from TRBV9 and TRBJ2-3, with D maybe TRBD1 (6 bases). Germline assignment: CDR1 SGDLS and CDR2 YYNGEE. V lost 0 bases and J 2 bases, leaving 13 bases between the germline ends. This CDR3 comprises 16 residues. The CDR3 coding sequence is TGTGCCAGCAGCGTAGGCGGTAGGGGGTCCACAGATACGCAGTATTTT. Amino acid sequence: CASSVGGRGSTDTQYF.

In this sample, this clone turned up a few times. This chain links TRBV15 with TRBJ2-3, with D unclear. Germline values: CDR1 LNHNV, CDR2 YYDKDF (reference sequence). The CDR3 sequence is 17 residues long. The V and J ends lost 1 base and 4 bases respectively, with 18 bases between them. The CDR3 coding sequence is TGTGCCACCAGCAGAGGGGCCCTGTCGCTAAATGCAGATACGCAGTATTTT. Protein sequence: CATSRGALSLNADTQYF. The variable domain in full, completed from reference TRBV15 and TRBJ2-3, reads DAMVIQNPRYQVTQFGKPVTLSCSQTLNHNVMYWYQQKSSQAPKLLFHYYDKDFNNEADTPDNFQSRRPNTSFCFLDIRSPGLGDTAMYLCATSRGALSLNADTQYFGPGTRLTVL.

This clone was seen a single time. The same CDR3 is also encoded by other DNA sequences in this sample. The J gene is TRBJ2-5, the V gene TRBV20-1; D unclear. V lost 3 bases, J lost 4 bases, and 3 bases lay in between. The CDR3 is 10 residues long. Looked up from germline, CDR1 is DFQATT and CDR2 is SNEGSKA (reference sequence). The CDR3 here is CSASLETQYF. Here the CDR3 DNA reads TGCAGTGCTAGCTTAGAGACCCAGTACTTC.

The CDR3 loop reads CASSLDQREVNNEQFF. CDR3 DNA sequence: TGTGCCAGCAGCTTAGACCAGCGGGAGGTTAACAATGAGCAGTTCTTC. The gene calls are TRBV7-9 and TRBJ2-1, with 9 bases that match TRBD2. From germline, CDR1 is SEHNR and CDR2 FQNEAQ (reference sequence). CDR3 length equals 16 residues. V gave up 1 base and J gave up 5 bases; unmatched junction bases: 6.

V gene TRBV27 combines with J gene TRBJ2-5; D possibly corresponds to TRBD2 (5 bases). Trimming took 3 bases from V and 4 from J, leaving 12 bases between them. This CDR3 has 14 residues. From germline, CDR1 is MNHEY and CDR2 SMNVEV (reference sequence). This CDR3 is CASSFGRGLETQYF. The CDR3 DNA sequence: TGTGCCAGCAGTTTTGGCAGAGGGCTAGAGACCCAGTACTTC.

The CDR3 loop reads CASSLIEQSEQYF. CDR3 DNA sequence: TGTGCCAGCAGCTTAATCGAGCAATCCGAGCAGTACTTC. The gene calls are TRBV7-2 and TRBJ2-7; D unclear. V gave up 2 bases and J gave up 6 bases, with 11 bases separating them. The CDR3 has 13 residues. Germline V gene sequence: CDR1 SGHTA, CDR2 FQGNSA.

The genes are TRBV5-4 and TRBJ2-5; D not certain. This CDR3 is built from 13 residues. Trimming removed 2 bases at V and 7 bases at J, with 12 bases between. Germline assignment: CDR1 SGHNT and CDR2 YYREEE (reference sequence). CDR3 sequence (DNA): TGTGCCAGCAGCTTAAGACTGGAAGGGACCCAGTACTTC. This codes for CASSLRLEGTQYF.

V usage is TRBV2 and J usage is TRBJ2-2; 7 bases map to TRBD1. The CDR3 sequence is 12 residues long. V shed 9 bases and J 7 bases; nucleotides not matched to a gene: 5. The germline gives CDR1 SNHLY, CDR2 FYNNEI. This CDR3 reads CASTGDVGELFF. The CDR3, as DNA: TGTGCCAGTACAGGGGACGTCGGGGAGCTGTTTTTT.

The gene calls are TRBV19 and TRBJ1-1, with D unresolved. The CDR3 length is 15 residues. V lost 7 bases, J lost 0 bases, and 15 bases lay in between. Germline loops: CDR1 LNHDA, CDR2 SQIVND (reference sequence). In nucleotides, the CDR3 is TGTGCCAGTATCCGCGGCGGACTCATGAACACTGAAGCTTTCTTT. Amino acids: CASIRGGLMNTEAFF.